One sample yielded the 24 T cell receptor beta chains listed below, sequenced in a study of T-cell memory formation after mild COVID-19. Using its own MiXCR run on the 5' RACE reads, TCRdb lists one record per CDR3 protein. The repertoire holds around 510,000 distinct CDR3 sequences, with roughly a fifth as singletons. The specimen sequenced was PBMCs or a T cell subset sorted from them (not recorded which). The source is an adult woman who had mild COVID-19 (a few samples of this study predate the infection). Cell type and time point are not known.

This clonotype was detected only a few times. The V call is TRBV7-9, the J call TRBJ2-5; TRBD1 is a possible D gene (6 bases). CDR1 and CDR2 (germline): SEHNR, FQNEAQ (reference sequence). The ends were cut back, 5 bases at V and 3 bases at J, with 22 bases in the middle. The CDR3 runs to 17 residues. CDR3 DNA: TGTGCCAGCAGCCAAACGGGTGCAGGGGCTTTGGAAGAGACCCAGTACTTC. Amino acids: CASSQTGAGALEETQYF.

The rearrangement uses TRBV27 and TRBJ2-1; the D gene is possibly TRBD2 (7 bases). CDR1 and CDR2 from the germline V gene are MNHEY and SMNVEV (reference sequence). There are 15 residues in the CDR3. V was pared by 7 bases and J by 5 bases, with 18 bases between. The CDR3 DNA sequence: TGTGCCAGCACTCTAGGGGGAGGGCCGCACAATGAGCAGTTCTTC. Amino acids: CASTLGGGPHNEQFF.

The chain is built from TRBV5-1 and TRBJ2-2; the D gene could be TRBD1 or TRBD2 (5 bases each). Germline values: CDR1 SGHRS, CDR2 YFSETQ. This CDR3 is 15 amino acids long. The V end lost 2 bases, the J end lost 4 bases, and 12 bases lay between the germline ends. CDR3 bases: TGCGCCAGCAGCTTTCGACGGGACGCCACCGGGGAGCTGTTTTTT. This encodes CASSFRRDATGELFF.

This clonotype has only a few counts. The rearrangement links TRBV12-3 or TRBV12-4 to TRBJ2-7; no definite D call. The CDR3 has 12 residues. The V end lost 5 bases, the J end lost 3 bases, and 8 bases lay between the germline ends. In DNA form, the CDR3 reads TGTGCCAGCAGTCCCGACCTCTACGAGCAGTACTTC. Translating gives CASSPDLYEQYF.

CDR3 DNA: TGTGCCAGCAGCAGCTACAGGGTAGGGAAAATCTACGAGCAGTACTTC. Amino acid sequence: CASSSYRVGKIYEQYF. The rearrangement links TRBV7-8 to TRBJ2-7; a possible D gene is TRBD1 (6 bases). Trimming stripped 5 bases from V and 3 bases from J, with 20 bases between. Germline V lookup: CDR1 SGHVS, CDR2 FQNEAQ. This CDR3 comprises 16 residues.

The CDR3 reads CASSVNGQPTNEKLFF. The CDR3 bases are TGTGCCAGCAGCGTAAATGGACAACCTACTAATGAAAAACTGTTTTTT. The chain employs TRBV9 and TRBJ1-4; perhaps TRBD1 as D (5 bases). The CDR3 runs to 16 residues. V gave up 1 base and J gave up 2 bases, with 12 bases separating them. Germline V CDR1 and CDR2: SGDLS, YYNGEE.

This clonotype has only a few counts. The V gene is TRBV4-1, the J gene TRBJ1-2; TRBD1 is a possible D gene (5 bases). The V end was cut by 4 bases, the J end by 7 bases, with 13 bases between. This CDR3 has 13 amino acids. CDR1 is MGHRA, CDR2 YSYEKL, per germline. CDR3 sequence (DNA): TGCGCCAGCAGCCCCTTACAGGAGAGTGGCTACACCTTC. It is translated as CASSPLQESGYTF.

This clonotype was detected only a few times. The chain employs TRBV4-3 and TRBJ2-3, with TRBD2 matching 10 bases. The length of the CDR3 is 17 residues. Germline CDR1 reads LGHNA; CDR2 reads YSLEER. J gave up 2 bases and V 0 bases, and 5 bases lay outside the gene matches. CDR3 protein: CASSQELAGATTDTQYF. CDR3 nucleotide sequence: TGCGCCAGCAGCCAAGAGCTAGCGGGAGCGACCACAGATACGCAGTATTTT.

Regarding this clonotype: One junction end does not reproduce the germline sequence, and a read error may be involved. This chain connects TRBV6-6 to TRBJ2-1; no definite D call. This CDR3 has 11 amino acids. The germline V gene has CDR1 MNHNY and CDR2 SVGAGI (reference sequence). The CDR3 sequence is CVSSTGNEQFF. The CDR3 bases are TGTGTCAGCAGTACGGGCAATGAGCAGTTCTTC.

This clonotype was seen many times. The rearrangement joins TRBV12-3 or TRBV12-4 to TRBJ1-1, with no clear D. Trimming shortened V by 6 bases and J by 1 base, and 9 bases separated the two germline ends. The CDR3 totals 13 residues. The CDR3 spells CASSLFENTEAFF. CDR3 nucleotide sequence: TGTGCCAGCAGCTTGTTTGAGAACACTGAAGCTTTCTTT.

This clonotype has just a few counts. The chain joins TRBV6-2 or TRBV6-3 to TRBJ1-1; TRBD1 is a possible D gene (6 bases). The CDR3 length is 15 residues. V was pared by 2 bases and J by 4 bases, with 14 bases between. The germline V gene has CDR1 MNHEY and CDR2 SVGEGT. The CDR3 reads CASSYGHRVGTEAFF. In nucleotides, the CDR3 is TGTGCCAGCAGTTACGGGCACAGGGTAGGCACTGAAGCTTTCTTT.

The chain carries TRBV5-1 and TRBJ1-1; D is undetermined. The CDR3 extends over 15 amino acids. Germline CDR1 reads SGHRS; CDR2 reads YFSETQ. Trimming left V 0 bases short and J 0 bases short, with 9 bases between. DNA of the CDR3: TGCGCCAGCAGCTTGGCCGGCAGGATGAACACTGAAGCTTTCTTT. Translation gives CASSLAGRMNTEAFF. The variable domain in full, with the rest retrieved from reference TRBV5-1 and TRBJ1-1, is KAGVTQTPRYLIKTRGQQVTLSCSPISGHRSVSWYQQTPGQGLQFLFEYFSETQRNKGNFPGRFSGRQFSNSRSEMNVSTLELGDSALYLCASSLAGRMNTEAFFGQGTRLTVV.

V usage is TRBV19 and J usage is TRBJ1-1; D perhaps matches TRBD1 (5 bases). V was shortened by 3 bases and J by 5 bases, with 13 bases between the two germline ends. CDR3 length: 14 residues. CDR1 and CDR2 (germline): LNHDA, SQIVND (reference sequence). CDR3 in amino acids: CASSITGARTEAFF. CDR3 bases: TGTGCCAGTAGTATCACCGGGGCGAGAACTGAAGCTTTCTTT.

V usage is TRBV4-2 and J usage is TRBJ2-3; 12 bases are shared with TRBD1. CDR3 size: 17 residues. V was clipped by 2 bases and J by 6 bases; unmatched bases: 9. Germline CDR1 is LGHNA and CDR2 is YNFKEQ. The CDR3 loop reads CASSQTGTGGVADTQYF. In DNA form, the CDR3 reads TGTGCCAGCAGCCAAACCGGGACAGGGGGCGTCGCGGATACGCAGTATTTT.

This chain uses TRBV9 with TRBJ2-7; D might be TRBD1 (5 bases). Trimming took 3 bases from V and 4 from J, leaving 11 bases between them. Germline V lookup: CDR1 SGDLS, CDR2 YYNGEE. The CDR3 is 13 residues long. The CDR3 DNA is TGTGCCAGCAGCGGAGACAGTAGATACGAGCAGTACTTC. Residues: CASSGDSRYEQYF.

This clonotype has only a few counts. The rearrangement uses TRBV5-1 and TRBJ2-1; a possible D gene is TRBD1 (6 bases). CDR1 and CDR2 (germline): SGHRS, YFSETQ. The V end lost 2 bases, the J end lost 1 base, and 13 bases lay between the germline ends. CDR3 length: 16 residues. This CDR3 reads CASSFLGAISYNEQFF. The CDR3 region has the DNA TGCGCCAGCAGCTTTTTGGGGGCCATATCCTACAATGAGCAGTTCTTC.

The rearrangement links TRBV2 to TRBJ2-1, with D tentatively TRBD1 (6 bases). CDR1 and CDR2 from the germline V gene are SNHLY and FYNNEI. Trimming shortened V by 5 bases and J by 5 bases, and 16 bases separated the two germline ends. This CDR3 is 15 amino acids long. CDR3 bases: TGTGCCAGCAGTCCAGAGGGGGTTGGAGACAATGAGCAGTTCTTC. It is translated as CASSPEGVGDNEQFF.

This clonotype was detected a few times. The V and J genes are TRBV11-2 and TRBJ1-2; D not resolved. This CDR3 contains 11 residues. Germline CDR1 and CDR2: SGHAT and FQNNGV. V was clipped by 1 base and J by 8 bases, with 5 bases between them. The CDR3: CASSLVLGYTF. As DNA, the CDR3 is TGTGCCAGCAGCTTAGTCCTCGGCTACACCTTC. Using reference TRBV11-2 and TRBJ1-2 for the parts outside the CDR3, the full variable domain is EAGVAQSPRYKIIEKRQSVAFWCNPISGHATLYWYQQILGQGPKLLIQFQNNGVVDDSQLPKDRFSAERLKGVDSTLKIQPAKLEDSAVYLCASSLVLGYTFGSGTRLTVV.

This clonotype was observed a handful of times. The chain combines TRBV5-6 with TRBJ1-1; maybe TRBD1 (6 bases). Trimming shortened V by 4 bases and J by 11 bases, and 12 bases separated the two germline ends. This CDR3 is 11 amino acids long. Germline V gives CDR1 SGHDT, CDR2 YYEEEE. DNA of the CDR3: TGTGCCAGCAGCCACAGGGATGGGGCTTTCTTT. Encoded protein: CASSHRDGAFF.

The chain's CDR3 is CASKRNTGELFF. CDR3 nucleotide sequence: TGTGCCAGCAAACGGAACACCGGGGAGCTGTTTTTT. The J gene is TRBJ2-2, the V gene TRBV7-3, with no clear D. Germline-derived CDR1 and CDR2 are SGHTA and FQGTGA. V dropped 7 bases and J dropped 1 base, with 4 bases sitting between them. The CDR3 is 12 amino acids.

This rearrangement joins TRBV18 to TRBJ2-3, with TRBD2 matching over 7 bases. The junction had 8 bases not matched to a gene; V was cut back by 5 bases and J by 6 bases. This CDR3 has 14 amino acids. The germline gives CDR1 KGHSH, CDR2 LQKENI. The CDR3 protein is CASSVLGGTDTQYF. The CDR3, as DNA: TGTGCCAGCTCAGTTCTCGGGGGGACGGATACGCAGTATTTT.

The V and J genes are TRBV2 and TRBJ2-7; 8 bases agree with TRBD2. The CDR3 covers 14 residues. Looked up from germline, CDR1 is SNHLY and CDR2 is FYNNEI. V lost 8 bases and J lost 2; bases outside the gene matches: 8. In DNA, the CDR3 is TGTGCCAGCTTCGGGCGGGAGGCCACCTACGAGCAGTACTTC. It is translated as CASFGREATYEQYF.

This chain joins TRBV14 and TRBJ1-4; tentatively, D is TRBD1 (5 bases). In germline, CDR1 is SGHDN, CDR2 FVKESK. The CDR3 has 15 amino acids. The V and J ends lost 4 bases and 5 bases respectively, with 14 bases between them. Here the CDR3 DNA reads TGTGCCAGCAGCCCCCAAGTGGGGGGGAATGAAAAACTGTTTTTT. It yields the protein CASSPQVGGNEKLFF.

CDR3 region: CASSVGGSIGSYNEQFF. In DNA form, the CDR3 reads TGTGCCAGCAGCGTAGGCGGGTCCATCGGCTCCTACAATGAGCAGTTCTTC. V and J are TRBV9 and TRBJ2-1; D is perhaps TRBD2 (5 bases). V was pared by 0 bases and J by 0 bases, with 13 bases between. Looked up from germline, CDR1 is SGDLS and CDR2 is YYNGEE. The length of the CDR3 is 17 residues.